These 31 T cell receptor beta chains originate from one sample sequenced in a study of blood T cell repertoires in COVID-19. Produced via immunoSEQ multiplex PCR; TCRdb's table is partial and in-frame only. The table records roughly 310,000 clones, 70% to 90% of them present only once. The sample comprised peripheral blood. The receptors stem from a woman between 45 and 65 years old with active or convalescent COVID-19.

This chain connects TRBV9 to TRBJ2-1; a weak D match, TRBD1 (6 bases). The CDR3 contains 15 residues. Trimming stripped 2 bases from V and 1 base from J, with 10 bases between. In germline, CDR1 is SGDLS, CDR2 YYNGEE. The CDR3 DNA sequence: TGTGCCAGCAGCGTCGGACAGCCTTCCTACAATGAGCAGTTCTTC. Translated: CASSVGQPSYNEQFF.

The chain is built from TRBV19 and TRBJ1-1; 8 bases align to TRBD1. Trimming removed 3 bases from V and 4 bases from J; junction bases left unmatched: 13. The CDR3 runs 17 residues. CDR1 and CDR2 from the germline V gene are LNHDA and SQIVND (reference sequence). Here the CDR3 reads CASSIPARGRGSTEAFF. In DNA form, the CDR3 reads TGTGCCAGTAGTATCCCGGCCAGGGGGCGCGGGAGCACTGAAGCTTTCTTT.

The J gene is TRBJ2-1, the V gene TRBV19; tentative D call: TRBD1 (5 bases). This CDR3 spans 14 amino acids. Germline V gives CDR1 LNHDA, CDR2 SQIVND (reference sequence). V lost 3 bases to trimming and J lost 9 bases, with 15 bases between them. The CDR3 loop is CASSMSRVVGEQFF. The CDR3 DNA reads as TGTGCCAGTAGTATGTCCAGGGTGGTTGGTGAGCAGTTCTTC.

The chain is built from TRBV28 and TRBJ1-5; TRBD1 is a possible D gene (5 bases). Germline V gene data show CDR1 as MDHEN and CDR2 as SYDVKM. This CDR3 spans 16 amino acids. V lost 7 bases to trimming and J lost 0 bases, with 16 bases between them. This chain's CDR3 is CASKWMTDSSNQPQHF. The DNA of the CDR3 is TGTGCCAGCAAGTGGATGACAGACAGTAGCAATCAGCCCCAGCATTTT.

V and J are TRBV10-3 and TRBJ2-7; TRBD2 matches at 14 bases. V trimming: 5 bases; J trimming: 6 bases; junction bases outside the gene matches: 18. The CDR3 totals 19 residues. CDR1 ENHRY and CDR2 SYGVKD come from the germline V gene. CDR3: CAISPGTGIMGLAGVEQYF. The CDR3 DNA reads as TGTGCCATCAGTCCCGGGACAGGGATCATGGGACTAGCGGGAGTCGAGCAGTACTTC.

This chain links TRBV28 with TRBJ1-4, with 7 bases identical to TRBD1. V trimming: 4 bases; J trimming: 9 bases; junction bases outside the gene matches: 11. CDR1 is MDHEN, CDR2 SYDVKM, per germline. The CDR3 loop spans 15 amino acids. CDR3 coding DNA: TGTGCCAGCAGTTCACCGACAGGGTGGTATCAAAAACTGTTTTTT. Its translation is CASSSPTGWYQKLFF.

The chain uses TRBV29-1 and TRBJ1-4; D ambiguous. Germline V gene data show CDR1 as SQVTM and CDR2 as ANQGSEA. There are 13 residues in the CDR3. The V end was cut by 4 bases, the J end by 6 bases, with 12 bases between. The CDR3 sequence: CSVAALTDEKLFF. CDR3 nucleotides: TGCAGCGTTGCTGCCTTAACGGATGAAAAACTGTTTTTT.

The chain employs TRBV30 and TRBJ1-3; TRBD1 matches 9 bases. The length of the CDR3 is 18 residues. The V segment lost 0 bases and the J segment 3 bases; nucleotides outside the gene matches: 12. Germline CDR1 reads GTSNPN; CDR2 reads SVGIG (reference sequence). The CDR3 nucleotides are TGTGCCTGGAGTGTAAGGCGGGACAGGGCCGGACATGGAAACACCATATATTTT. This encodes CAWSVRRDRAGHGNTIYF.

The chain joins TRBV7-8 to TRBJ2-7, with D tentatively TRBD2 (5 bases). Trimming took off 0 bases at V and 1 base at J, with 13 bases between the two ends. The CDR3 loop spans 16 amino acids. CDR1 and CDR2 from the germline V gene are SGHVS and FQNEAQ. In nucleotides, the CDR3 is TGTGCCAGCAGCTTAGCGAGGGAGAGCAATTCCTACGAGCAGTACTTC. As protein: CASSLARESNSYEQYF.

The chain carries TRBV5-8 and TRBJ2-7; D is possibly TRBD2 (6 bases). This CDR3 is 13 amino acids long. The germline V and J ends were trimmed by 2 bases and 0 bases, with 6 bases remaining between them. Germline V CDR1 and CDR2: SGHTS, YDEGEE. The CDR3 protein is CASSFGSSYEQYF. The DNA for the CDR3 is TGTGCCAGCAGCTTCGGGAGCTCCTACGAGCAGTACTTC.

V gene TRBV19 combines with J gene TRBJ2-7; 8 bases are a match to TRBD1. Germline V gene data show CDR1 as LNHDA and CDR2 as SQIVND (reference sequence). Trimming cost V 6 bases and J 3 bases; bases outside gene matches: 7. The CDR3 contains 14 residues. This CDR3 reads CASSRDRPIYEQYF. CDR3 in DNA: TGTGCCAGTAGCCGGGACAGGCCCATCTACGAGCAGTACTTC. Using reference TRBV19 and TRBJ2-7 for the parts outside the CDR3, the full variable domain is DGGITQSPKYLFRKEGQNVTLSCEQNLNHDAMYWYRQDPGQGLRLIYYSQIVNDFQKGDIAEGYSVSREKKESFPLTVTSAQKNPTAFYLCASSRDRPIYEQYFGPGTRLTVT.

The CDR3 DNA is TGTGCCAGTAGTATGGGGCAGGGGTCCTACAATGAGCAGTTCTTC. It specifies CASSMGQGSYNEQFF. The rearrangement links TRBV19 to TRBJ2-1; TRBD1 might be the D (6 bases). From germline, CDR1 is LNHDA and CDR2 SQIVND (reference sequence). This CDR3 comprises 15 residues. V was pared by 3 bases and J by 1 base, with 10 bases between.

The chain links TRBV7-9 to TRBJ2-2; 12 bases align to TRBD2. Germline assignment: CDR1 SEHNR and CDR2 FQNEAQ (reference sequence). This CDR3 has 19 amino acids. Trimming took 2 bases from V and 1 from J; bases not matched to a gene: 8. The CDR3: CASSLRLAGGPGNTGELFF. The CDR3 nucleotides are TGTGCCAGCAGCTTACGGCTAGCGGGAGGGCCGGGGAACACCGGGGAGCTGTTTTTT.

A single count supports this clone. The gene calls are TRBV10-3 and TRBJ1-2, with TRBD1 matching 7 bases. Germline CDR1 is ENHRY and CDR2 is SYGVKD. The trim removed 6 bases at V and 3 bases at J, leaving 10 bases unmatched. The CDR3 has 15 amino acids. This CDR3 is CAISLTGVLDYGYTF. The CDR3 DNA is TGTGCCATCAGCCTCACAGGGGTTCTAGACTATGGCTACACCTTC.

The chain is built from TRBV4-2 and TRBJ1-1; D ambiguous. Germline CDR1 LGHNA, CDR2 YNFKEQ. With 4 bases removed from V and 3 bases from J, the gap between germline ends came to 9 bases. The CDR3 spans 13 residues. The CDR3 DNA follows: TGTGCCAGCAGCCGACCGGCGGACACTGAAGCTTTCTTT. Protein: CASSRPADTEAFF.

The rearrangement joins TRBV3-1 (or the pseudogene TRBV3-2) to TRBJ2-3; 8 nucleotides agree with TRBD1. The germline CDR1 and CDR2 sequences are LGHDT and YNNKEL (reference sequence). The junction had 0 bases not matched to a gene; V was cut back by 4 bases and J by 0 bases. This CDR3 region has 14 residues. The CDR3 nucleotides read TGTGCCAGCAGCCGGGACAGGAGCACAGATACGCAGTATTTT. Protein: CASSRDRSTDTQYF.

The chain links TRBV7-2 to TRBJ2-7, with TRBD1 identical over 7 bases. The germline V gene encodes CDR1 SGHTA and CDR2 FQGNSA. The CDR3 is 14 amino acids. The V gene end was trimmed by 1 base and the J gene end by 5 bases; junction bases not matched to a gene: 5. The CDR3 spells CASSLETGIHEQYF. The CDR3, as DNA: TGTGCCAGCAGCTTAGAGACAGGGATCCACGAGCAGTACTTC.

This chain connects TRBV28 to TRBJ2-1; D perhaps matches TRBD2 (5 bases). The germline V gene encodes CDR1 MDHEN and CDR2 SYDVKM. V was pared by 4 bases and J by 8 bases, with 15 bases between. The CDR3 consists of 14 residues. The CDR3 nucleotides are TGTGCCAGCAGTTCTAGCCTATTGAACGATGAGCAGTTCTTC. This gives the protein CASSSSLLNDEQFF.

The chain is built from TRBV6-6 and TRBJ1-2; no clear D gene. Trimming cost V 2 bases and J 0 bases, with 13 bases left between them. Looked up from germline, CDR1 is MNHNY and CDR2 is SVGAGI (reference sequence). The length of the CDR3 is 16 residues. The CDR3 nucleotides are TGTGCCAGCAGTTACCTCACGGGTCTAGCTAACTATGGCTACACCTTC. Protein sequence: CASSYLTGLANYGYTF.

The chain employs TRBV7-9 and TRBJ2-1; TRBD1 might be the D (6 bases). Per germline, CDR1 SEHNR and CDR2 FQNEAQ (reference sequence). Trimming stripped 0 bases from V and 2 bases from J, with 11 bases between. CDR3 length: 16 amino acids. CDR3 sequence (DNA): TGTGCCAGCAGCTTAGCCCCAGGGGTCCCCTACAATGAGCAGTTCTTC. This codes for CASSLAPGVPYNEQFF.

With respect to this clone: Other DNA sequences within the sample encode an identical CDR3. The chain is built from TRBV2 and TRBJ1-1, with a tentative D call TRBD1 (6 bases). The CDR3 spans 13 residues. With 6 bases removed from V and 0 bases from J, the gap between germline ends came to 8 bases. Germline V gives CDR1 SNHLY, CDR2 FYNNEI. CDR3 sequence (DNA): TGTGCCAGCAGCGGACAGATGAACACTGAAGCTTTCTTT. Its translation is CASSGQMNTEAFF.

V usage is TRBV11-2 and J usage is TRBJ1-1, with unresolved D. This CDR3 comprises 13 residues. The germline CDR1 and CDR2 sequences are SGHAT and FQNNGV. V was pared by 6 bases and J by 1 base, with 9 bases between. CDR3 protein: CASSFPQNTEAFF. In DNA, the CDR3 is TGTGCCAGCAGTTTCCCACAGAACACTGAAGCTTTCTTT.

V is TRBV11-2 and J is TRBJ2-1; 8 bases match TRBD1. The junction had 14 bases not matched to a gene; V was cut back by 6 bases and J by 7 bases. Germline CDR1 reads SGHAT; CDR2 reads FQNNGV. The CDR3 totals 16 residues. CDR3 amino acids: CASSIRMQGASNEQFF. The CDR3 nucleotides read TGTGCCAGCAGTATTCGGATGCAGGGGGCGAGTAATGAGCAGTTCTTC.

CDR3 residues: CASTTGGLDYGYTF. The CDR3 DNA is TGTGCCAGTACTACAGGGGGCTTGGACTATGGCTACACCTTC. The chain uses TRBV19 and TRBJ1-2; 9 nucleotides line up with TRBD1. The trim removed 7 bases at V and 3 bases at J, leaving 6 bases unmatched. CDR1 and CDR2 from the germline V gene are LNHDA and SQIVND (reference sequence). The CDR3 is 14 residues long.

The rearrangement uses TRBV24-1 and TRBJ2-3; 11 positions agree with TRBD2. The CDR3 spans 22 residues. CDR1 is KGHDR, CDR2 SFDVKD, per germline. Unmatched junction bases numbered 23, after V lost 3 bases and J lost 4 bases. In DNA, the CDR3 is TGTGCCACCAGTGATCCCCAACTAGCGGGAGAAGCCGAGGGTCTTTTTTCAGATACGCAGTATTTT. It encodes CATSDPQLAGEAEGLFSDTQYF.

This chain joins TRBV24-1 and TRBJ2-5, with 7 bases fitting TRBD1. J gave up 5 bases and V 3 bases, and 5 bases lay outside the gene matches. The CDR3 extends over 14 amino acids. CDR1 is KGHDR and CDR2 is SFDVKD in the germline V gene. Here the CDR3 reads CATSDAGTAETQYF. CDR3 in DNA: TGTGCCACCAGTGATGCCGGGACAGCCGAGACCCAGTACTTC.

In DNA, the CDR3 is TGCAGCGTCGCCGCCTCCGGGACAGATTATGGCTACACCTTC. Residues: CSVAASGTDYGYTF. The V and J genes are TRBV29-1 and TRBJ1-2, with 7 bases that match TRBD1. The CDR3 is made up of 14 amino acids. Germline values: CDR1 SQVTM, CDR2 ANQGSEA. The trim removed 6 bases at V and 5 bases at J, leaving 12 bases unmatched.

This clone was seen a handful of times. This chain joins TRBV6-2 or TRBV6-3 and TRBJ2-1; D remains unclear. Trimming took off 5 bases at V and 5 bases at J, with 7 bases between the two ends. Germline CDR1 and CDR2: MNHEY and SVGEGT. The CDR3 is made up of 12 amino acids. As DNA, the CDR3 is TGTGCCAGCAGTATTAACAACAATGAGCAGTTCTTC. Protein sequence: CASSINNNEQFF.

V and J are TRBV7-6 and TRBJ1-3; D is possibly TRBD1 (6 bases). Per germline, CDR1 SGHVS and CDR2 FNYEAQ. This CDR3 spans 17 amino acids. The V and J ends lost 1 base and 0 bases respectively, with 13 bases between them. This CDR3 is CASSLGLTGASGNTIYF. The DNA for the CDR3 is TGTGCCAGCAGCTTAGGTTTGACAGGTGCCTCTGGAAACACCATATATTTT.

The chain is built from TRBV29-1 and TRBJ1-6, with a tentative D call TRBD1 (5 bases). This CDR3 has 15 residues. Germline CDR1 and CDR2: SQVTM and ANQGSEA. Trimming took off 5 bases at V and 0 bases at J, with 11 bases between the two ends. The CDR3, as DNA: TGCAGCGTTAGGGACGGGAGCTCCTATAATTCACCCCTCCACTTT. This encodes CSVRDGSSYNSPLHF.

The chain has TRBV2 and TRBJ1-2, with 10 bases aligning to TRBD1. Germline V lookup: CDR1 SNHLY, CDR2 FYNNEI. The CDR3 extends over 15 amino acids. V shed 6 bases, J shed 6 bases, and the junction held 10 bases outside the gene matches. This chain's CDR3 is CASRQDRGLMDGYTF. The CDR3 DNA reads as TGTGCCAGCAGACAAGACAGGGGGCTTATGGATGGCTACACCTTC.